Sequencing of this TCR beta chain was carried out in a study of Ad26.COV2.S vaccination and SARS-CoV-2 variants. Study-level background: The trial was COV1001 and the donor's arm was Ad26.COV2.S.

As for treatment: about 20 received Ad26.COV2.S at low or high dose, single or two shots; a few received placebo; per-sample allocation not given. Vaccine and placebo recipients were sampled on day 63 after the first injection. Whoever gave the sample was an adult aged 18-55 years in Boston. With 5 bases removed from V and 7 bases from J, the gap between germline ends came to 14 bases. This CDR3 comprises 14 residues. CDR1 MNHNY and CDR2 SVGAGI come from the germline V gene (reference sequence). The data were produced by immunoSEQ multiplex PCR, yet TCRdb's version contains in-frame clones alone and is incomplete. This sample has approximately 420,000 clones, with roughly 90% found just once.

Source: peripheral blood, taken in a trial of Ad26.COV2.S vaccine versus placebo. The chain links TRBV6-6 to TRBJ2-2; no firm D call. The TCR originated in a person between 18 and 65 years old who received the Ad26.COV2.S COVID-19 vaccine or a placebo. CDR3 residues: CASSGRTKGGELFF. The CDR3 region has the DNA TGTGCCAGCAGTGGACGGACGAAGGGCGGGGAGCTGTTTTTT.